The 30 T cell receptor beta chains below were found in one sample sequenced in a study of shared clonotypes between healthy human individuals. Some clones are missing from TCRdb's copy, which holds only in-frame ones; the method was immunoSEQ multiplex PCR. The sample has over 300,000 clones, around 86% seen once. The sequencing input was memory CD8+ T cells sorted from blood. Subset described: CD45RO+ cells pooled with CCR7-negative TemRA cells. These receptors all stem from a young man in good health.

This clone occurred many times. This CDR3 reads CAFTVVDLYEQYF. CDR3 bases: TGTGCCTTTACAGTAGTGGATCTCTACGAGCAGTACTTC. The chain joins TRBV30 to TRBJ2-7, with D uncertain. Germline V CDR1 and CDR2: GTSNPN, SVGIG (reference sequence). The CDR3 runs 13 residues. The V end was cut by 7 bases, the J end by 3 bases, with 16 bases between.

The J gene is TRBJ2-3, the V gene TRBV7-2, with 12 positions matching TRBD2. The CDR3 covers 16 residues. With V trimmed by 4 bases and J by 2 bases, 4 bases remained unmatched. Germline-derived CDR1 and CDR2 are SGHTA and FQGNSA. The CDR3 DNA sequence: TGTGCCAGCAGCTCTGGACTAGCGGGATTCACAGATACGCAGTATTTT. As protein: CASSSGLAGFTDTQYF.

For this clone: At one end the junction does not follow the germline gene, possibly because of a read error. V and J are TRBV7-7 and TRBJ2-7; no firm D call. Germline CDR1 and CDR2: SSHAT and FNYEAQ (reference sequence). This CDR3 spans 14 amino acids. This CDR3 is CASSLSESSYEQYF. CDR3 sequence (DNA): TGTGCTAGCAGCTTAAGTGAAAGCTCCTACGAGCAGTACTTC.

The rearrangement uses TRBV27 and TRBJ1-4, with a weak D call TRBD1 (6 bases). From germline, CDR1 is MNHEY and CDR2 SMNVEV (reference sequence). Trimming took off 6 bases at V and 6 bases at J, with 14 bases between the two ends. This CDR3 is built from 14 residues. DNA of the CDR3: TGTGCCAGCAGCGCTACAGGGTCTGATGAAAAACTGTTTTTT. It specifies CASSATGSDEKLFF.

This clone was detected only a few times. J is TRBJ2-7 and V is TRBV19, with D possibly being TRBD1 (5 bases). The CDR3 has 14 amino acids. CDR1 is LNHDA and CDR2 is SQIVND in the germline V gene (reference sequence). The V and J ends lost 3 bases and 3 bases respectively, with 12 bases between them. The CDR3: CASSIGRGNYEQYF. The CDR3 nucleotides read TGTGCCAGTAGTATCGGTAGGGGAAACTACGAGCAGTACTTC. Drawing the rest from reference TRBV19 and TRBJ2-7, the complete variable domain is DGGITQSPKYLFRKEGQNVTLSCEQNLNHDAMYWYRQDPGQGLRLIYYSQIVNDFQKGDIAEGYSVSREKKESFPLTVTSAQKNPTAFYLCASSIGRGNYEQYFGPGTRLTVT.

The V call is TRBV12-5, the J call TRBJ2-3; TRBD2 might be the D (6 bases). This CDR3 contains 15 residues. V lost 0 bases and J lost 2, with 9 bases in between. Germline CDR1 and CDR2: LGHNT and FRNRAP. The CDR3 DNA reads as TGTGCTAGTGGTTTGGTACTAGCTCTCACAGATACGCAGTATTTT. Translated: CASGLVLALTDTQYF. The whole variable domain, filled in from reference TRBV12-5 and TRBJ2-3, reads DARVTQTPRHKVTEMGQEVTMRCQPILGHNTVFWYRQTMMQGLELLAYFRNRAPLDDSGMPKDRFSAEMPDATLATLKIQPSEPRDSAVYFCASGLVLALTDTQYFGPGTRLTVL.

This clone has only one observation. The chain's CDR3 is CASSEIPGSDEQYF. The CDR3 region has the DNA TGTGCCAGCAGTGAAATTCCTGGGTCCGACGAGCAGTACTTC. The chain uses TRBV6-1 and TRBJ2-7; unclear D gene. This CDR3 contains 14 residues. The ends were cut back, 2 bases at V and 5 bases at J, with 13 bases in the middle. Germline V CDR1 and CDR2: MNHNS, SASEGT.

The J gene is TRBJ2-1, the V gene TRBV10-3; 10 bases line up with TRBD2. Losses at the gene ends were 2 bases for V and 5 bases for J; bases not matched to a gene: 12. Germline V lookup: CDR1 ENHRY, CDR2 SYGVKD. The CDR3 is made up of 18 amino acids. The DNA for the CDR3 is TGTGCCATCAGTGAGCCTGCCCCTTTAGCGGGAGGTCACAATGAGCAGTTCTTC. Encoded protein: CAISEPAPLAGGHNEQFF.

This clone has just a few counts. The genes are TRBV4-1 and TRBJ2-1, with 9 bases that match TRBD2. The CDR3 contains 15 residues. Per germline, CDR1 MGHRA and CDR2 YSYEKL. After removal of 6 bases from V and 0 bases from J, the junction contained 3 bases not matched to a gene. CDR3 protein: CASRISGSSYNEQFF. The CDR3 DNA reads TGCGCCAGCAGGATTAGCGGGAGCTCCTACAATGAGCAGTTCTTC.

This clone has a count of ten or more. The V call is TRBV7-9, the J call TRBJ2-3, with D hard to call. Trimming took off 1 base at V and 7 bases at J, with 6 bases between the two ends. Germline CDR1 and CDR2: SEHNR and FQNEAQ (reference sequence). This CDR3 has 12 residues. The CDR3 protein is CASSLGVYTQYF. The CDR3 nucleotides read TGTGCCAGCAGCTTAGGGGTCTATACGCAGTATTTT. Together with reference TRBV7-9 and TRBJ2-3, the CDR3 gives the full variable domain: DTGVSQNPRHKITKRGQNVTFRCDPISEHNRLYWYRQTLGQGPEFLTYFQNEAQLEKSRLLSDRFSAERPKGSFSTLEIQRTEQGDSAMYLCASSLGVYTQYFGPGTRLTVL.

The chain joins TRBV6-5 to TRBJ1-1, with a weak D call TRBD1 (5 bases). V was cut by 6 bases and J by 1 base, with 12 bases left in between. This CDR3 has 14 amino acids. Germline CDR1 and CDR2: MNHEY and SVGAGI. CDR3 DNA sequence: TGTGCCAGCAGGCCAGGGTGGGGGAACACTGAAGCTTTCTTT. The encoded protein is CASRPGWGNTEAFF.

The chain is built from TRBV6-4 and TRBJ2-7, with 9 bases aligning to TRBD1. CDR1 is MRHNA, CDR2 SNTAGT, per germline. Trimming took 0 bases from V and 0 from J; bases not matched to a gene: 6. This CDR3 has 17 residues. The CDR3 DNA reads TGTGCCAGCAGTGACTCCCTCTACAGGGGGCTCTCCTACGAGCAGTACTTC. This sequence encodes CASSDSLYRGLSYEQYF.

This clone was detected ten times or more. The V call is TRBV4-1, the J call TRBJ2-1; 10 bases are shared with TRBD2. CDR1 and CDR2 from the germline V gene are MGHRA and YSYEKL. The CDR3 spans 15 residues. Trimming removed 5 bases from V and 2 bases from J; junction bases left unmatched: 3. CDR3 DNA: TGCGCCAGCAGCAGAGCGGGGGGGGCCTACAATGAGCAGTTCTTC. This sequence encodes CASSRAGGAYNEQFF.

The rearrangement joins TRBV30 to TRBJ2-7; D tentatively reads TRBD1 or TRBD2 (5 bases each). CDR1 is GTSNPN, CDR2 SVGIG, per germline (reference sequence). The CDR3 extends over 13 amino acids. Deletions cut 5 bases from V and 2 bases from J, with 13 bases between. The CDR3 sequence: CAWRVGVPYEQYF. In DNA, the CDR3 is TGTGCCTGGCGGGTGGGGGTCCCCTACGAGCAGTACTTC.

This chain links TRBV9 with TRBJ2-7; TRBD2 aligns across 8 bases. Trimming took 3 bases from V and 1 from J; bases not matched to a gene: 12. The CDR3 is 17 residues long. CDR1 and CDR2 from the germline V gene are SGDLS and YYNGEE. The CDR3 bases are TGTGCCAGCAGCGCGGGAGGGTCGGGAGGCCTTTCCTACGAGCAGTACTTC. Protein: CASSAGGSGGLSYEQYF.

The chain combines TRBV21-1 with TRBJ1-1; TRBD1 is the table's D call, not checked against the DNA. TRBV21-1 is a listed pseudogene. CDR3 length: 13 residues. The CDR3 region has the DNA TGTGCCAGCAGCAAAGAAGTCCCCAGTGAAGCTTTCTTT. Translation: CASSKEVPSEAFF.

The genes are TRBV5-1 and TRBJ2-5, with no clear D. The CDR3 is made up of 16 amino acids. Trimming shortened V by 3 bases and J by 5 bases, and 20 bases separated the two germline ends. Germline V gene sequence: CDR1 SGHRS, CDR2 YFSETQ. The CDR3 here is CASSYNTEYPQETQYF. The CDR3 DNA follows: TGCGCCAGCAGCTATAACACGGAATATCCCCAGGAGACCCAGTACTTC.

The rearrangement joins TRBV5-4 to TRBJ2-5; D remains ambiguous. Per germline, CDR1 SGHNT and CDR2 YYREEE (reference sequence). The CDR3 loop spans 14 amino acids. The V end was cut by 1 base, the J end by 1 base, with 8 bases between. The CDR3 DNA reads TGTGCCAGCAGCTTGCCAGGCTTCCAAGAGACCCAGTACTTC. This codes for CASSLPGFQETQYF.

The V call is TRBV11-2, the J call TRBJ1-1; D may be TRBD1 (5 bases). Germline V gives CDR1 SGHAT, CDR2 FQNNGV. Trimming took 6 bases from V and 5 from J, leaving 13 bases between them. CDR3 length: 13 amino acids. Written as DNA, the CDR3 is TGTGCCAGCAGATTGTACGGGGGGACTGAAGCTTTCTTT. This sequence encodes CASRLYGGTEAFF.

V gene TRBV4-1 combines with J gene TRBJ2-7, with 14 bases fitting TRBD2. The CDR3 has 16 residues. Germline V gene lookup returns CDR1 MGHRA and CDR2 YSYEKL. With 4 bases clipped from V and 6 bases from J, the junction kept 8 bases outside the gene matches. The CDR3 bases are TGCGCCAGCAGCCGACTAGCGGGAGGGTTGGGGGGCGAGCAGTACTTC. Protein: CASSRLAGGLGGEQYF.

This rearrangement joins TRBV7-5 to TRBJ1-5. TRBV7-5 is shown as a pseudogene. CDR3 length equals 16 residues. In nucleotides, the CDR3 is TGTGCCAGAAGCTTAGGAGGGCATCATAGCAATCAGCCCCAGCATTTT. It specifies CARSLGGHHSNQPQHF.

This chain joins TRBV30 and TRBJ2-7; TRBD2 aligns across 9 bases. CDR3 size: 18 residues. Germline V gene lookup returns CDR1 GTSNPN and CDR2 SVGIG (reference sequence). V lost 0 bases, J lost 0 bases, and 12 bases stayed unmatched. The CDR3 DNA reads TGTGCCTGGAGTGTACGTCTAGCGGGACACCTTAGCTCCTACGAGCAGTACTTC. Translation: CAWSVRLAGHLSSYEQYF. The full variable domain, with the rest looked up from reference TRBV30 and TRBJ2-7, is SQTIHQWPATLVQPVGSPLSLECTVEGTSNPNLYWYRQAAGRGLQLLFYSVGIGQISSEVPQNLSASRPQDRQFILSSKKLLLSDSGFYLCAWSVRLAGHLSSYEQYFGPGTRLTVT.

The chain uses TRBV21-1 and TRBJ2-7; the table's TRBD2 call for D was not verified on the DNA. TRBV21-1 is termed a pseudogene. The CDR3 runs to 17 residues. The chain's CDR3 is CASSKGELAGSPYEQYF. As DNA, the CDR3 is TGTGCCAGCAGCAAAGGCGAACTAGCGGGATCCCCCTACGAGCAGTACTTC.

For this clone: This sample includes further DNA sequences coding for the same CDR3. CDR3 residues: CASSEGVTEAFF. In nucleotides, the CDR3 is TGTGCCAGCAGTGAAGGGGTCACTGAAGCTTTCTTT. The V call is TRBV6-1, the J call TRBJ1-1; no clear D gene. Looked up from germline, CDR1 is MNHNS and CDR2 is SASEGT. V lost 1 base and J lost 4, with 4 bases in between. The CDR3 totals 12 residues.

The chain couples TRBV9 to TRBJ1-1; a weak D match, TRBD1 (5 bases). V lost 3 bases and J lost 3, with 12 bases in between. Germline lookup yields CDR1 SGDLS and CDR2 YYNGEE. This CDR3 is 14 amino acids long. CDR3 nucleotides: TGTGCCAGCAGCGGATCAACAGGAGACACTGAAGCTTTCTTT. It encodes CASSGSTGDTEAFF.

Here the CDR3 reads CACRDEAYEQYF. The CDR3 nucleotides are TGTGCCTGCAGGGATGAGGCCTACGAGCAGTACTTC. The chain employs TRBV30 and TRBJ2-7; possible D gene TRBD1, 5 bases. This CDR3 spans 12 amino acids. The germline V gene has CDR1 GTSNPN and CDR2 SVGIG (reference sequence). Trimming left V 6 bases short and J 2 bases short, with 11 bases between.

The chain joins TRBV5-6 to TRBJ2-7; D is possibly TRBD1 (6 bases). V was shortened by 0 bases and J by 7 bases, with 8 bases between the two germline ends. This CDR3 is 12 amino acids long. CDR1 and CDR2 (germline): SGHDT, YYEEEE. CDR3: CASSLAGDEQYF. CDR3 nucleotide sequence: TGTGCCAGCAGCTTGGCAGGGGATGAGCAGTACTTC.

A single count supports this clone. V and J are TRBV7-6 and TRBJ2-1; 14 bases fit TRBD2. After removal of 5 bases from V and 8 bases from J, the junction contained 8 bases not matched to a gene. Germline V gives CDR1 SGHVS, CDR2 FNYEAQ. The CDR3 runs 16 residues. CDR3 amino acids: CASSPGTSGSMHEQFF. The CDR3 bases are TGTGCCAGCAGCCCTGGGACTAGCGGGAGTATGCATGAGCAGTTCTTC.

This chain links TRBV6-6 with TRBJ1-5, with TRBD1 as a possible D gene (6 bases). Germline lookup yields CDR1 MNHNY and CDR2 SVGAGI (reference sequence). This CDR3 comprises 15 residues. The V gene lost 6 bases and the J gene lost 5 bases, with 17 bases spanning the gap. CDR3 nucleotides: TGTGCCAGCAGCCAGGGAACAGGGTTTTATCAGCCCCAGCATTTT. As protein: CASSQGTGFYQPQHF.

The genes are TRBV6-1 and TRBJ2-7; TRBD1 agrees at 8 bases. Trimming cost V 7 bases and J 3 bases; bases outside gene matches: 5. The V gene's germline CDR1 is MNHNS and CDR2 SASEGT. The CDR3 covers 13 residues. The CDR3 sequence is CASTRQGLYEQYF. The CDR3 bases are TGTGCCAGCACTAGACAGGGGCTCTACGAGCAGTACTTC.